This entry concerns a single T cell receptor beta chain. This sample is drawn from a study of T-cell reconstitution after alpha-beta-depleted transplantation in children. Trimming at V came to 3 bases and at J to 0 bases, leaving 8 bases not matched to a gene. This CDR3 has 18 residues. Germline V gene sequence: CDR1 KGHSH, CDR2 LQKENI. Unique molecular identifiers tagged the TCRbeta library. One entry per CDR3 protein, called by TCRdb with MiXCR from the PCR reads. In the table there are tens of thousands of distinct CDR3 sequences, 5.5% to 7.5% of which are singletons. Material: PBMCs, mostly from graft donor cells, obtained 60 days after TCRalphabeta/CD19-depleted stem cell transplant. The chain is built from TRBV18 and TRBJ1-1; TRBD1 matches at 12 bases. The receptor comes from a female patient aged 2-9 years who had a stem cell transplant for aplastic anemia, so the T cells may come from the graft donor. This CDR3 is CASSPEPGQGALNTEAFF. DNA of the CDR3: TGTGCCAGCTCACCGGAGCCGGGACAGGGGGCTTTGAACACTGAAGCTTTCTTT. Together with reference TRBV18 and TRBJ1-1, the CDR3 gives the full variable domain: NAGVMQNPRHLVRRRGQEARLRCSPMKGHSHVYWYRQLPEEGLKFMVYLQKENIIDESGMPKERFSAEFPKEGPSILRIQQVVRGDSAAYFCASSPEPGQGALNTEAFFGQGTRLTVV.